The next 14 T cell receptor beta chains were all read from a single sample in a study of read filtering for tumor transcriptome and immune sequencing. The library was built from roughly 400 ng RNA with molecular barcoded adaptors for alpha/delta and beta/gamma chains. One entry per CDR3 protein, called by TCRdb with MiXCR from the reads. The profile shows 75,000 to 90,000 distinct CDR3 sequences, 9% to 15% of them singletons. The source material was a population of CD138-negative cells sorted from bone marrow. All receptors derive from a donor at least 40 years old with multiple myeloma.

This clonotype was counted many times. The chain is built from TRBV29-1 and TRBJ1-1, with D perhaps matching TRBD1 (5 bases). The CDR3 has 13 amino acids. The V and J ends lost 1 base and 1 base respectively, with 7 bases between them. Germline V CDR1 and CDR2: SQVTM, ANQGSEA. The CDR3 sequence is CSVEGQPNTEAFF. The DNA for the CDR3 is TGCAGCGTTGAAGGACAGCCGAACACTGAAGCTTTCTTT.

The CDR3: CSARVRDRGNTIYF. The CDR3 bases are TGCAGTGCTAGAGTCAGGGACAGGGGAAACACCATATATTTT. This chain links TRBV20-1 with TRBJ1-3; 8 bases align to TRBD1. This CDR3 has 14 amino acids. The ends lost 1 base at V and 4 bases at J; junction bases unmatched: 3. Germline CDR1 reads DFQATT; CDR2 reads SNEGSKA (reference sequence).

On this clonotype: This could be a read error, since a much larger clone is one nucleotide away. This chain connects TRBV12-3 or TRBV12-4 to TRBJ2-1; 8 nucleotides line up with TRBD2. This CDR3 comprises 14 residues. The trim removed 3 bases at V and 9 bases at J, leaving 7 bases unmatched. CDR3 region: CASSLILAEGEQFF. Here the CDR3 DNA reads TGTGCCAGCAGTTTGATACTAGCGGAGGGTGAGCAGTTCTTC.

The table lists this clonotype with many counts. The chain employs TRBV29-1 and TRBJ2-3; D possibly corresponds to TRBD2 (5 bases). The germline gives CDR1 SQVTM, CDR2 ANQGSEA. Trimming stripped 1 base from V and 1 base from J, with 12 bases between. CDR3 length equals 15 residues. The CDR3 sequence: CSVEGGGSGTDTQYF. In DNA, the CDR3 is TGCAGCGTTGAAGGTGGTGGGAGCGGCACAGATACGCAGTATTTT.

Many counts were recorded for this clonotype. The chain joins TRBV4-1 to TRBJ2-1; D is perhaps TRBD1 (5 bases). Trimming removed 4 bases at V and 7 bases at J, with 17 bases between. This CDR3 has 15 residues. Germline CDR1 is MGHRA and CDR2 is YSYEKL. DNA for the CDR3: TGCGCCAGCAGCCCTTTCGCTAGGGGAAGGAATGAGCAGTTCTTC. Residues: CASSPFARGRNEQFF.

This clonotype came up many times. The V gene is TRBV29-1, the J gene TRBJ1-5; 9 bases match TRBD1. J gave up 2 bases and V 6 bases, and 8 bases lay outside the gene matches. Germline CDR1 reads SQVTM; CDR2 reads ANQGSEA. The CDR3 extends over 15 amino acids. The CDR3 sequence: CSVAGTGSGNQPQHF. The DNA of the CDR3 is TGCAGCGTCGCCGGGACAGGGAGCGGCAATCAGCCCCAGCATTTT.

This clonotype appeared many times. This rearrangement joins TRBV2 to TRBJ2-1; 8 positions match TRBD2. V lost 5 bases and J lost 7; bases outside the gene matches: 13. Germline CDR1 and CDR2: SNHLY and FYNNEI. This CDR3 has 16 amino acids. The CDR3 protein is CASSLMTSARANEQFF. CDR3 in DNA: TGTGCCAGCAGTCTTATGACTAGCGCGAGGGCTAATGAGCAGTTCTTC.

In this sample, this clonotype turned up many times. V and J are TRBV7-6 and TRBJ2-2; possibly TRBD2 for D (6 bases). Trimming shortened V by 9 bases and J by 7 bases, and 27 bases separated the two germline ends. The V gene's germline CDR1 is SGHVS and CDR2 FNYEAQ. There are 17 residues in the CDR3. The CDR3 region is CARERSARTEEGGELFF. CDR3 in DNA: TGTGCCAGGGAAAGGTCGGCGCGCACCGAGGAGGGCGGGGAGCTGTTTTTT.

Ten or more counts support this clonotype. The genes are TRBV20-1 and TRBJ1-1; the D is unclear. This CDR3 contains 15 residues. CDR1 DFQATT and CDR2 SNEGSKA come from the germline V gene (reference sequence). V was clipped by 2 bases and J by 1 base, with 14 bases between them. The CDR3 protein is CSARLYDTPNTEAFF. In DNA, the CDR3 is TGCAGTGCTAGACTCTACGATACCCCGAACACTGAAGCTTTCTTT.

This clonotype was detected many times. The J gene is TRBJ1-1, the V gene TRBV20-1; 9 nucleotides line up with TRBD1. Germline loops: CDR1 DFQATT, CDR2 SNEGSKA (reference sequence). V lost 6 bases to trimming and J lost 0 bases; unmatched junction nucleotides: 2. The CDR3 runs to 13 residues. The CDR3 protein is CSAGTGLNTEAFF. CDR3 coding DNA: TGCAGTGCGGGGACAGGGCTGAACACTGAAGCTTTCTTT.

This clonotype was found a few times. The chain couples TRBV5-1 to TRBJ2-1; 13 positions match TRBD2. V shed 3 bases, J shed 2 bases, and the junction held 2 bases outside the gene matches. This CDR3 comprises 16 residues. Germline CDR1 and CDR2: SGHRS and YFSETQ. As DNA, the CDR3 is TGCGCCAGCAGCTCGGGACTAGCGGGGCCCTACAATGAGCAGTTCTTC. It specifies CASSSGLAGPYNEQFF.

The CDR3 bases are TGTGCCAGCAAACCACAGGGGGCGAATGGCTACACCTTC. This codes for CASKPQGANGYTF. J is TRBJ1-2 and V is TRBV11-2; TRBD1 aligns across 9 bases. V was pared by 7 bases and J by 6 bases, with 6 bases of the junction left unmatched. CDR1 SGHAT and CDR2 FQNNGV come from the germline V gene. The CDR3 runs 13 residues. Full variable domain (missing parts from reference TRBV11-2 and TRBJ1-2): EAGVAQSPRYKIIEKRQSVAFWCNPISGHATLYWYQQILGQGPKLLIQFQNNGVVDDSQLPKDRFSAERLKGVDSTLKIQPAKLEDSAVYLCASKPQGANGYTFGSGTRLTVV.

This clonotype occurred many times. The chain joins TRBV20-1 to TRBJ2-5, with 11 bases matching TRBD2. This CDR3 has 14 amino acids. The germline V gene has CDR1 DFQATT and CDR2 SNEGSKA (reference sequence). V was clipped by 2 bases and J by 4 bases; unmatched bases: 3. The chain's CDR3 is CSARSGTSGETQYF. The DNA for the CDR3 is TGCAGTGCTAGATCCGGGACTAGCGGAGAGACCCAGTACTTC.

This clonotype has only a few counts. The chain has TRBV15 and TRBJ1-5, with a possible D match to TRBD1 (5 bases). V was trimmed by 4 bases and J by 4 bases, leaving 23 bases between them. This CDR3 has 18 residues. Germline V gene sequence: CDR1 LNHNV, CDR2 YYDKDF (reference sequence). Here the CDR3 DNA reads TGTGCCACCAGCACCTTTAACCTCCCGGGACGGCCAAATCAGCCCCAGCATTTT. This gives the protein CATSTFNLPGRPNQPQHF.